A single sample gave rise to the 14 T cell receptor beta chains below, sequenced in a study of T cells in Graves' hyperthyroidism and ophthalmopathy. RNA transcripts provided the source from which TCR beta CDR3 regions were amplified. The HTBI set primed first-round TCR CDR3 RT-PCR. TCRdb re-analysed the multiplex PCR reads in MiXCR, keeping a single row per CDR3 protein. The table records roughly 500,000 distinct CDR3 sequences, roughly 45% of them present only once. Sequences were obtained from peripheral blood or thyroid tissue (not recorded which). Receptors were obtained from an adult woman with Graves' disease, either hyperthyroidism or ophthalmopathy (not recorded which).

This sequence joins TRBV2 and TRBJ1-6; D perhaps matches TRBD1 (5 bases). From germline, CDR1 is SNHLY and CDR2 FYNNEI. The CDR3 contains 15 residues. V lost 4 bases, J lost 6 bases, and 13 bases lay in between. This chain's CDR3 is CASSGIGGGNSPLHF. The CDR3 DNA sequence: TGTGCCAGCAGTGGTATCGGCGGGGGTAATTCACCCCTCCACTTT.

This clonotype was recorded only once. A much larger clone differs from this one at a single base, so this may be a read error. The genes are TRBV10-3 and TRBJ2-5; no clear D. The germline V gene encodes CDR1 ENHRY and CDR2 SYGVKD. There are 15 residues in the CDR3. Trimming took 6 bases from V and 1 from J, leaving 15 bases between them. The CDR3 sequence is CAISPRTTVQETQYF. CDR3 sequence (DNA): TGTGCCATCAGCCCCCGGACCACCGTCCAAGAGACCCAGTACTTC.

This clonotype appeared once. The J gene is TRBJ2-7, the V gene TRBV10-3; weak D call: TRBD2 (6 bases). Trimming took off 6 bases at V and 7 bases at J, with 19 bases between the two ends. The CDR3 covers 14 residues. The germline V gene encodes CDR1 ENHRY and CDR2 SYGVKD. CDR3 protein: CAISITGSEEEQYF. CDR3 DNA: TGTGCCATCAGCATCACCGGGAGTGAGGAAGAGCAGTACTTC.

The CDR3 region is CAITPGQGETQYF. DNA of the CDR3: TGTGCCATCACCCCAGGGCAGGGAGAGACCCAGTACTTC. The chain recombines TRBV10-3 with TRBJ2-5; D perhaps matches TRBD1 (5 bases). The CDR3 has 13 residues. In germline, CDR1 is ENHRY, CDR2 SYGVKD. Deletions cut 7 bases from V and 4 bases from J, with 13 bases between.

There are many counts of this clonotype. V and J are TRBV7-3 and TRBJ2-2; tentatively, D is TRBD2 (6 bases). This CDR3 spans 15 amino acids. V lost 5 bases to trimming and J lost 6 bases, with 16 bases between them. CDR1 is SGHTA, CDR2 FQGTGA, per germline. The CDR3 nucleotides are TGTGCCAGCAGCAAGGGACTGCCCAACTCCGGGGAGCTGTTTTTT. As protein: CASSKGLPNSGELFF.

The chain carries TRBV29-1 and TRBJ2-5, with 12 bases aligning to TRBD1. This CDR3 comprises 18 residues. From germline, CDR1 is SQVTM and CDR2 ANQGSEA. The ends lost 0 bases at V and 5 bases at J; junction bases unmatched: 13. CDR3 nucleotide sequence: TGCAGCGTTGAAGATTTGGGACAGGGGGCTTTGGTTCGGGAGACCCAGTACTTC. It codes for CSVEDLGQGALVRETQYF.

This clonotype was observed a few times. The rearrangement links TRBV20-1 to TRBJ2-7, with TRBD2 matching over 10 bases. CDR1 and CDR2 (germline): DFQATT, SNEGSKA (reference sequence). V lost 5 bases, J lost 4 bases, and 5 bases stayed unmatched. This CDR3 contains 13 residues. As DNA, the CDR3 is TGCAGTGCTCCGAAAGCGGGAGGGTACGAGCAGTACTTC. Translated: CSAPKAGGYEQYF.

The V gene is TRBV15, the J gene TRBJ1-2; no definite D call. V was shortened by 3 bases and J by 2 bases, with 16 bases between the two germline ends. The germline V gene encodes CDR1 LNHNV and CDR2 YYDKDF (reference sequence). This CDR3 spans 16 amino acids. CDR3 protein: CATSSQDPFLNYGYTF. The CDR3 nucleotides read TGTGCCACCAGCAGCCAAGATCCGTTTCTAAACTATGGCTACACCTTC. Together with reference TRBV15 and TRBJ1-2, the CDR3 gives the full variable domain: DAMVIQNPRYQVTQFGKPVTLSCSQTLNHNVMYWYQQKSSQAPKLLFHYYDKDFNNEADTPDNFQSRRPNTSFCFLDIRSPGLGDTAMYLCATSSQDPFLNYGYTFGSGTRLTVV.

The CDR3 DNA reads as TGTGCCAGCAGCCAAGTAGGCGGGAGCCCCTACGAGCAGTACTTC. This gives the protein CASSQVGGSPYEQYF. This chain links TRBV3-1 with TRBJ2-7, with 7 bases aligning to TRBD2. J lost 2 bases, V lost 1 base, and 5 bases had no gene match. CDR1 and CDR2 (germline): LGHDT, YNNKEL (reference sequence). The CDR3 consists of 15 residues.

The chain links TRBV19 to TRBJ1-6; the D is unclear. The CDR3 sequence is 15 residues long. Per germline, CDR1 LNHDA and CDR2 SQIVND (reference sequence). V was trimmed by 3 bases and J by 8 bases, leaving 14 bases between them. The CDR3 DNA sequence: TGTGCCAGTAGTATCGGCCGGAGGCCGGATTCACCCCTCCACTTT. As protein: CASSIGRRPDSPLHF. Full variable domain (missing parts from reference TRBV19 and TRBJ1-6): DGGITQSPKYLFRKEGQNVTLSCEQNLNHDAMYWYRQDPGQGLRLIYYSQIVNDFQKGDIAEGYSVSREKKESFPLTVTSAQKNPTAFYLCASSIGRRPDSPLHFGNGTRLTVT.

Comments on this clonotype: A much larger clone lies one base from this, so it may be a read error. The chain combines TRBV20-1 with TRBJ1-6; 9 bases line up with TRBD1. Per germline, CDR1 DFQATT and CDR2 SNEGSKA (reference sequence). The CDR3 covers 17 residues. The CDR3 region is CSASTRTDRGYNSPPHF. Written as DNA, the CDR3 is TGCAGTGCCTCTACCCGGACGGACAGGGGCTATAATTCACCCCCCCACTTT.

The chain uses TRBV7-8 and TRBJ2-7, with D possibly TRBD2 on 5 matching bases. The CDR3 runs to 14 residues. Germline V gene data show CDR1 as SGHVS and CDR2 as FQNEAQ. Deletions cut 7 bases from V and 2 bases from J, with 15 bases between. The CDR3 DNA is TGTGCCAGCACCCCTACTAGGCGGGCCTACGAGCAGTACTTC. It yields the protein CASTPTRRAYEQYF.

The chain is built from TRBV28 and TRBJ2-5; the D gene is possibly TRBD1 (5 bases). The V end was cut by 4 bases, the J end by 2 bases, with 11 bases between. The CDR3 runs to 14 residues. Germline V gene lookup returns CDR1 MDHEN and CDR2 SYDVKM. The CDR3: CASSSLKGQETQYF. DNA of the CDR3: TGTGCCAGCAGTTCCCTAAAGGGGCAAGAGACCCAGTACTTC.

This clonotype came up a few times. The chain joins TRBV7-9 to TRBJ1-1; D uncertain. Trimming removed 1 base at V and 10 bases at J, with 13 bases between. The CDR3 loop spans 13 amino acids. Per the germline V gene, CDR1 is SEHNR and CDR2 is FQNEAQ (reference sequence). CDR3 DNA: TGTGCCAGCAGCTTAGTGGCAACTAAGGGAGCTTTCTTT. As protein: CASSLVATKGAFF. Full variable domain (remainder filled in from reference TRBV7-9 and TRBJ1-1): DTGVSQNPRHKITKRGQNVTFRCDPISEHNRLYWYRQTLGQGPEFLTYFQNEAQLEKSRLLSDRFSAERPKGSFSTLEIQRTEQGDSAMYLCASSLVATKGAFFGQGTRLTVV.